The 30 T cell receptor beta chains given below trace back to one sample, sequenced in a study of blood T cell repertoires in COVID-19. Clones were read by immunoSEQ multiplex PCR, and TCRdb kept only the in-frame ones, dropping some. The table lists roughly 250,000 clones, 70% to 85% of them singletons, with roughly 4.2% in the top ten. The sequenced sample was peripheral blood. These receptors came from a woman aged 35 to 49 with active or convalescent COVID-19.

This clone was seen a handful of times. The CDR3 loop reads CAALREGRTEAFF. DNA for the CDR3: TGTGCCGCACTCAGGGAGGGGAGGACTGAAGCTTTCTTT. The chain uses TRBV2 and TRBJ1-1; maybe TRBD1 (5 bases). V shed 11 bases and J shed 5 bases, with 18 bases lying between them. Germline assignment: CDR1 SNHLY and CDR2 FYNNEI. The CDR3 loop spans 13 amino acids. The full variable domain, with the rest looked up from reference TRBV2 and TRBJ1-1, is EPEVTQTPSHQVTQMGQEVILRCVPISNHLYFYWYRQILGQKVEFLVSFYNNEISEKSEIFDDQFSVERPDGSNFTLKIRSTKLEDSAMYFCAALREGRTEAFFGQGTRLTVV.

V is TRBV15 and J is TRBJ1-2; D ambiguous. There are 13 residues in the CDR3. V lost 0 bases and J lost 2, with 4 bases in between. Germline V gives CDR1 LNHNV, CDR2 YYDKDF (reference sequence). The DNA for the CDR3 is TGTGCCACCAGCAGAGATCCGAACTATGGCTACACCTTC. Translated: CATSRDPNYGYTF.

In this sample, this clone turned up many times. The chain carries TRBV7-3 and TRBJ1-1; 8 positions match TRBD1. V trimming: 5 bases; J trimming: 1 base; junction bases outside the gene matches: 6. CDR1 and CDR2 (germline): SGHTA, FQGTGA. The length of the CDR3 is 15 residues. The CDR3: CASSLQGVGNTEAFF. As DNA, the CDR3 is TGTGCCAGCAGCCTACAGGGGGTGGGGAACACTGAAGCTTTCTTT.

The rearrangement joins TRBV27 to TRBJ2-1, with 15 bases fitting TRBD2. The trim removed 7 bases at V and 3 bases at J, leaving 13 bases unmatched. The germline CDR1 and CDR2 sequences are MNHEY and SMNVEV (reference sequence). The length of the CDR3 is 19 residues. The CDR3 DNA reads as TGTGCCAGCAAAATCCTGGGACTAGCGGGGGGCCCCGGCTACAATGAGCAGTTCTTC. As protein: CASKILGLAGGPGYNEQFF.

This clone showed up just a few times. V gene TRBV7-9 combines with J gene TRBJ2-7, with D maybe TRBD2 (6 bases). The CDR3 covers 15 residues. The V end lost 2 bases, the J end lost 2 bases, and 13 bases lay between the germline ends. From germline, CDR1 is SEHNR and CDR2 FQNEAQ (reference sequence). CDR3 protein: CASSLRQGGAYEQYV. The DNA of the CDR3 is TGTGCCAGCAGCTTAAGGCAGGGAGGTGCCTACGAGCAGTACGTC.

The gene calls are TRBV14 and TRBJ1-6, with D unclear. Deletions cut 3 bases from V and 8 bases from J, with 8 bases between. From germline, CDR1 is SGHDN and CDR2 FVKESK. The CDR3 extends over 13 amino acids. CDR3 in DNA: TGTGCCAGCAGCCACTTACATGATTCACCCCTCCACTTT. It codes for CASSHLHDSPLHF.

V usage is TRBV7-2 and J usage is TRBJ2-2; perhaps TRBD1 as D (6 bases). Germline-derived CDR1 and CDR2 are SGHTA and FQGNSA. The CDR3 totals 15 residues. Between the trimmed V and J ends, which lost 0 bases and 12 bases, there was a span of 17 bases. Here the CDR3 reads CASSLAGQGNAKLFF. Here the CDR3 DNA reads TGTGCCAGCAGCTTAGCTGGGCAGGGGAATGCGAAGCTGTTTTTT.

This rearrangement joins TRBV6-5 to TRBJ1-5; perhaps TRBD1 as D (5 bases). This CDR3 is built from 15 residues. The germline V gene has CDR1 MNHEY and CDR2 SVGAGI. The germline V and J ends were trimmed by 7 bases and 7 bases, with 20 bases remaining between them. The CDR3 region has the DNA TGTGCCAGCACGCTCGGGGGAATGGGAAAGCAGCCCCAGCATTTT. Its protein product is CASTLGGMGKQPQHF.

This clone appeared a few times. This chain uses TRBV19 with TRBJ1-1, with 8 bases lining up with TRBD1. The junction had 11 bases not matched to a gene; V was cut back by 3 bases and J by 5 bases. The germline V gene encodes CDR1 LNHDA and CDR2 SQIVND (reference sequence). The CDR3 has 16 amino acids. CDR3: CASSMNPGGAGTEAFF. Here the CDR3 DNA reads TGTGCCAGTAGTATGAACCCAGGGGGCGCAGGAACTGAAGCTTTCTTT.

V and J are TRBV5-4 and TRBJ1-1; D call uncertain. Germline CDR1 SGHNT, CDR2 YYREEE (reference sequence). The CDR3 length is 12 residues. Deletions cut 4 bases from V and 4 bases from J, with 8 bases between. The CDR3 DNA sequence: TGTGCCAGCAGCGTAGGGAGCACTGAAGCTTTCTTT. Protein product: CASSVGSTEAFF.

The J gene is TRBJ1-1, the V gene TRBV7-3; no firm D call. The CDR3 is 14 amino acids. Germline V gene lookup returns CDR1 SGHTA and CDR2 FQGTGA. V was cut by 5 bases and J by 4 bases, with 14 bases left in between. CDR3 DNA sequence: TGTGCCAGCAGCCCGCTCCGGGAGGGCACTGAAGCTTTCTTT. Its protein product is CASSPLREGTEAFF.

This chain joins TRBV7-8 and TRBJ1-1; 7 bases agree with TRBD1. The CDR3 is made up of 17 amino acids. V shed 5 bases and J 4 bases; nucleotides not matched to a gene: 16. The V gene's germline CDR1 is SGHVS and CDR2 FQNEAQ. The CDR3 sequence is CASSPPGTGAGGTEAFF. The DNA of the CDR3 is TGTGCCAGCAGCCCCCCGGGCACAGGGGCGGGAGGCACTGAAGCTTTCTTT.

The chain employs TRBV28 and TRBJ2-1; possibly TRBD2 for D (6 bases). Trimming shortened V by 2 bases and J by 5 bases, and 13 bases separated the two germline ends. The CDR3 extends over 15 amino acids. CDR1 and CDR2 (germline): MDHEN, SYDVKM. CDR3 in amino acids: CASSLRGLGHNEQFF. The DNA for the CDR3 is TGTGCCAGCAGTTTAAGGGGACTGGGTCACAATGAGCAGTTCTTC.

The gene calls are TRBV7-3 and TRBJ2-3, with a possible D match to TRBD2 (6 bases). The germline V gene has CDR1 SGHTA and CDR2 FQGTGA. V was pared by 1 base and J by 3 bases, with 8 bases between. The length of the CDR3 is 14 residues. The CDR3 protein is CASSLMGGTDTQYF. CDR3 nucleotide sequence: TGTGCCAGCAGCTTAATGGGGGGAACAGATACGCAGTATTTT.

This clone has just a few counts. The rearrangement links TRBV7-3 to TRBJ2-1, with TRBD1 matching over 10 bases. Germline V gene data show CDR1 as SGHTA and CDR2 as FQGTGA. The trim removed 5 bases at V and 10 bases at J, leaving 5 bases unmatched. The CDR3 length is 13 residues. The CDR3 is CASSRSTGGEQFF. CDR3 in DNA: TGTGCCAGCAGCCGTTCGACAGGGGGCGAGCAGTTCTTC.

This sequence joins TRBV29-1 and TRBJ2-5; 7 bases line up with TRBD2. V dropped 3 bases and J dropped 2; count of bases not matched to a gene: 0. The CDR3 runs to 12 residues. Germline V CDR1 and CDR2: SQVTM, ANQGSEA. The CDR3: CSVERGQETQYF. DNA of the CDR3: TGCAGCGTTGAGCGGGGGCAAGAGACCCAGTACTTC.

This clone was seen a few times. The CDR3 nucleotides read TGTGCCAGCAGTTTAACTTACGCAGGGCCTGGAAACACCATATATTTT. It encodes CASSLTYAGPGNTIYF. This chain uses TRBV28 with TRBJ1-3, with D maybe TRBD1 (5 bases). V shed 2 bases and J shed 2 bases, with 13 bases lying between them. This CDR3 is 16 amino acids long. CDR1 MDHEN and CDR2 SYDVKM come from the germline V gene.

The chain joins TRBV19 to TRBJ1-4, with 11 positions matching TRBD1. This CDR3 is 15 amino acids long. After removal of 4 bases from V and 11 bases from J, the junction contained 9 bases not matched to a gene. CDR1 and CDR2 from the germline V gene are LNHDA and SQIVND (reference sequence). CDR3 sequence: CASSTADRGRTKLFF. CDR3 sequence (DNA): TGTGCCAGTAGTACAGCGGACAGGGGGCGGACTAAACTGTTTTTT.

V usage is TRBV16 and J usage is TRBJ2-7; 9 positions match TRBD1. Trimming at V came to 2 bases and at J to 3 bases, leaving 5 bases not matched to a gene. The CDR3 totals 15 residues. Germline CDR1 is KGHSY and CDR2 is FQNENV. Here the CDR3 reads CASSQVGQGLYEQYF. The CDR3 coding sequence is TGTGCCAGCAGCCAAGTCGGACAGGGGCTCTACGAGCAGTACTTC.

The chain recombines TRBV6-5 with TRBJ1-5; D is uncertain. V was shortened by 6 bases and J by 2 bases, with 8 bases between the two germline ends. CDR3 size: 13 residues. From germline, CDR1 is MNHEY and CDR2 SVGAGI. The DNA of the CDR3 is TGTGCCAGCAGACGCGAGCGCAATCAGCCCCAGCATTTT. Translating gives CASRRERNQPQHF.

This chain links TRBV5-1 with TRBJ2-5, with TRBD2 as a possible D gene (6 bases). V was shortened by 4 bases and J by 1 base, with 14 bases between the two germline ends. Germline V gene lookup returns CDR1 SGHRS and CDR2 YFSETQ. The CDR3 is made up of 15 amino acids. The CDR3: CASSLGLTTQETQYF. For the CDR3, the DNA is TGCGCCAGCAGCCTTGGACTAACCACCCAAGAGACCCAGTACTTC.

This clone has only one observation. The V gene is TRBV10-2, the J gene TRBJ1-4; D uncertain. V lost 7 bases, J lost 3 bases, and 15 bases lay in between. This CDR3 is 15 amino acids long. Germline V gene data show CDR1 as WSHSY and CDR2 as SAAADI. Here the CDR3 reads CASKRRGLANEKLFF. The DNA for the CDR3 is TGCGCCAGCAAGAGGCGGGGTCTGGCTAATGAAAAACTGTTTTTT.

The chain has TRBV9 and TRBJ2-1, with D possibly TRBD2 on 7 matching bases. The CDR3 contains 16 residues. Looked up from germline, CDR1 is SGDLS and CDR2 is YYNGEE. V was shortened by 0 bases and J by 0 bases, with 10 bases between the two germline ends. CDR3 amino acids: CASSVGGGLSYNEQFF. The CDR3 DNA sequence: TGTGCCAGCAGCGTAGGCGGGGGCCTCTCCTACAATGAGCAGTTCTTC.

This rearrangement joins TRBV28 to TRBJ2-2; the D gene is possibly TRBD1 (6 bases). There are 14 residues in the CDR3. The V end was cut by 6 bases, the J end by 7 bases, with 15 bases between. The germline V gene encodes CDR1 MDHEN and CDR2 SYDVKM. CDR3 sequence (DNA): TGTGCCAGCAGCCCACACTCGGACAGCGGGGAGCTGTTTTTT. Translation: CASSPHSDSGELFF.

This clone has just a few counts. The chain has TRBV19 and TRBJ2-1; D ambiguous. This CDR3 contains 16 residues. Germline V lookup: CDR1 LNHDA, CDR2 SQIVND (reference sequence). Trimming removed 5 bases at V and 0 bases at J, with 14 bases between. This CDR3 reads CASSERLPGSYNEQFF. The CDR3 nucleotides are TGTGCCAGTAGTGAGAGACTGCCCGGCTCCTACAATGAGCAGTTCTTC.

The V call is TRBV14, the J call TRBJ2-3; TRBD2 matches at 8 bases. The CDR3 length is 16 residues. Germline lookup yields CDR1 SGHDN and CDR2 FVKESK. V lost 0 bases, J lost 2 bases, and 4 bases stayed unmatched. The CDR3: CASSQDRGGITDTQYF. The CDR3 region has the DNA TGTGCCAGCAGCCAAGATCGGGGGGGTATCACAGATACGCAGTATTTT. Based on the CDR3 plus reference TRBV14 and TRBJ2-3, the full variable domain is EAGVTQFPSHSVIEKGQTVTLRCDPISGHDNLYWYRRVMGKEIKFLLHFVKESKQDESGMPNNRFLAERTGGTYSTLKVQPAELEDSGVYFCASSQDRGGITDTQYFGPGTRLTVL.

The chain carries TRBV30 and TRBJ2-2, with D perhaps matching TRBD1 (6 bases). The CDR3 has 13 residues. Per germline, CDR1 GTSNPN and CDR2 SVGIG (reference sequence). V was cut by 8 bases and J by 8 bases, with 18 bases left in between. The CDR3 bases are TGTGCCCAGAGTGCAGGGGATAAGGGGGAGCTGTTTTTT. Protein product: CAQSAGDKGELFF.

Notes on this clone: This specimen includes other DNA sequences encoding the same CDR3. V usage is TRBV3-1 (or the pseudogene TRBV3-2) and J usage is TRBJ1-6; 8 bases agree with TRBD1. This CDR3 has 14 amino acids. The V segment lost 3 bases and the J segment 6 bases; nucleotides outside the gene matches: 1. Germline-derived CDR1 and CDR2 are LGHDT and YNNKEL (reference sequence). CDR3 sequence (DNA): TGTGCCAGCAGCCAGGGGACAGGTAATTCACCCCTCCACTTT. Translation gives CASSQGTGNSPLHF.

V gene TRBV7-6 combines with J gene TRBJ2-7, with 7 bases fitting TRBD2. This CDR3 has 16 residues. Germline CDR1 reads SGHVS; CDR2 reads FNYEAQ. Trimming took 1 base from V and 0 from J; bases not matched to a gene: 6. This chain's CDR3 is CASSLGFSGPSYEQYF. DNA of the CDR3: TGTGCCAGCAGCTTAGGTTTTAGCGGGCCCTCCTACGAGCAGTACTTC. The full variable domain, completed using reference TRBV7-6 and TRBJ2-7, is GAGVSQSPRYKVTKRGQDVALRCDPISGHVSLYWYRQALGQGPEFLTYFNYEAQQDKSGLPNDRFSAERPEGSISTLTIQRTEQRDSAMYRCASSLGFSGPSYEQYFGPGTRLTVT.

CDR3: CASRMMANTEAFF. The CDR3 DNA is TGTGCCAGCAGGATGATGGCGAACACTGAAGCTTTCTTT. The chain combines TRBV5-6 with TRBJ1-1; D ambiguous. Germline CDR1 reads SGHDT; CDR2 reads YYEEEE. The V end lost 5 bases, the J end lost 1 base, and 9 bases lay between the germline ends. This CDR3 is built from 13 residues. The variable domain in full, completed from reference TRBV5-6 and TRBJ1-1, reads DAGVTQSPTHLIKTRGQQVTLRCSPKSGHDTVSWYQQALGQGPQFIFQYYEEEERQRGNFPDRFSGHQFPNYSSELNVNALLLGDSALYLCASRMMANTEAFFGQGTRLTVV.